This T cell receptor (beta chain) was observed in a study of CD8 T cells in ankylosing spondylitis. Study-level findings and limits: Past studies reported some motif variants in reactive arthritis synovial fluid and blood.

TCRdb redid the calling of the 5' RACE reads with MiXCR, one entry per CDR3 protein. The repertoire holds 200,000 to 300,000 distinct CDR3 sequences, about 24% seen once, with approximately 0.61% in the top ten. The germline V gene encodes CDR1 DFQATT and CDR2 SNEGSKA (reference sequence). Trimming took 6 bases from V and 1 from J, leaving 9 bases between them. This CDR3 contains 13 residues. This clonotype occurred many times. The antigen is undetermined. The specimen sequenced was blood, either unsorted or a sorted T cell fraction (not recorded which). This clonotype was obtained from a male donor with ankylosing spondylitis or in good health (not recorded which). The chain combines TRBV20-1 with TRBJ2-2; D remains ambiguous. In DNA form, the CDR3 reads TGCAGTGCAAGTAAGAGGAACACCGGGGAGCTGTTTTTT. Its translation is CSASKRNTGELFF.